This section outlines one TCR beta chain sequence together with its context. The sample originates from a study of blood T cell repertoires in COVID-19. On the study more broadly: The study drew acute and convalescent COVID-19 samples from the United States, Italy and Spain. The cDNA or gDNA used as material had been derived from T cells, B-cell-depleted T cells, or PBMCs.

Source study methods: How many nucleated cells were present was estimated from reference gene primer amplification. Using immunoSEQ multiplex PCR, the repertoire was profiled, and TCRdb retains in-frame clones only, with some absent. The V and J calls and clone size were taken over from that table, and D and trimming were inferred from the DNA. The sample holds 35,000 or so clones, almost 90% seen once. The CDR3 covers 15 residues. V was clipped by 5 bases and J by 10 bases; unmatched bases: 13. Germline CDR1 and CDR2: SGHRS and YFSETQ. The rearrangement links TRBV5-1 to TRBJ2-1, with TRBD2 identical over 9 bases. This receptor was identified in a man in his 70s with acute or convalescent COVID-19. Sequencing was performed on peripheral blood. The CDR3 loop is CASSSGLASEGEQFF. CDR3 sequence (DNA): TGCGCCAGCAGTTCCGGACTAGCGTCTGAGGGCGAGCAGTTCTTC.